A single sample gave rise to the 32 T cell receptor beta chains below, sequenced in a study of T cells in lung cancer brain metastases. Sequencing was performed with immunoSEQ multiplex PCR; in TCRdb, only in-frame clones are kept and a portion is missing. The sample shows roughly 4,500 clones, about 88% of them seen only once. The sample taken for sequencing was tumor tissue from the primary lung tumor. The receptors here all came from a woman aged 45-59 years with non-small cell lung cancer.

The V call is TRBV7-8, the J call TRBJ2-1; maybe TRBD2 (6 bases). The CDR3 contains 15 residues. Germline CDR1 SGHVS, CDR2 FQNEAQ. V lost 6 bases and J lost 2, with 14 bases in between. The CDR3 region is CASSWGVSAYNEQFF. The CDR3 region has the DNA TGTGCCAGCAGTTGGGGGGTTTCCGCCTACAATGAGCAGTTCTTC.

CDR3 loop: CASSVVARGTGNTIYF. CDR3 bases: TGTGCCAGCAGCGTAGTGGCCAGGGGGACTGGAAACACCATATATTTT. The chain recombines TRBV9 with TRBJ1-3; 7 nucleotides line up with TRBD1. Germline CDR1 SGDLS, CDR2 YYNGEE. J gave up 2 bases and V 0 bases, and 5 bases lay outside the gene matches. This CDR3 is 16 amino acids long.

The chain uses TRBV19 and TRBJ2-6; D gene uncertain. Germline V CDR1 and CDR2: LNHDA, SQIVND (reference sequence). CDR3 size: 15 residues. With 3 bases removed from V and 4 bases from J, the gap between germline ends came to 10 bases. CDR3 nucleotides: TGTGCCAGTAGTATCCCGCGATCCGGGGCCAACGTCCTGACTTTC. Amino acids: CASSIPRSGANVLTF.

This rearrangement joins TRBV5-6 to TRBJ1-1; D is ambiguous. CDR1 is SGHDT, CDR2 YYEEEE, per germline. The CDR3 consists of 13 residues. The germline V and J ends were trimmed by 0 bases and 6 bases, with 9 bases remaining between them. CDR3 residues: CASSLDLLPEAFF. The CDR3 DNA sequence: TGTGCCAGCAGCTTGGATCTGCTCCCTGAAGCTTTCTTT.

As for this clone: Other DNA sequences in the same sample also yield this CDR3. The genes are TRBV14 and TRBJ2-7; D unresolved. The CDR3 consists of 11 residues. Deletions cut 3 bases from V and 3 bases from J, with 3 bases between. Germline CDR1 reads SGHDN; CDR2 reads FVKESK. The CDR3 nucleotides read TGTGCCAGCAGCCAGGACTACGAGCAGTACTTC. This gives the protein CASSQDYEQYF.

The chain carries TRBV19 and TRBJ2-7; the D is unclear. Germline V gene sequence: CDR1 LNHDA, CDR2 SQIVND (reference sequence). CDR3 length: 14 residues. V was shortened by 1 base and J by 2 bases, with 9 bases between the two germline ends. The CDR3 is CASSIAPGAYEQYF. CDR3 DNA sequence: TGTGCCAGTAGTATAGCCCCAGGAGCCTACGAGCAGTACTTC.

Comments on this clone: This is likely an artifact of a read error, given a far larger clone one base away. The CDR3 spells CVISLGAEASTDTQYF. CDR3 DNA sequence: TGTGTCATCAGCTTGGGAGCTGAAGCTAGCACAGATACGCAGTATTTT. The chain is built from TRBV10-3 and TRBJ2-3; possible D gene TRBD2, 5 bases. CDR3 length: 16 residues. The germline V gene has CDR1 ENHRY and CDR2 SYGVKD.

The CDR3 is CASSQQLPGLHSPLHF. The CDR3 region has the DNA TGTGCCAGCAGCCAGCAACTTCCAGGGCTACACTCACCCCTCCACTTT. J is TRBJ1-6 and V is TRBV14, with D possibly being TRBD1 (5 bases). V was shortened by 3 bases and J by 10 bases, with 19 bases between the two germline ends. The germline V gene encodes CDR1 SGHDN and CDR2 FVKESK. The CDR3 runs to 16 residues.

This clone was detected only once. The rearrangement links TRBV7-2 to TRBJ2-7; 7 bases are shared with TRBD2. Germline V gene data show CDR1 as SGHTA and CDR2 as FQGNSA. Trimming removed 5 bases from V and 6 bases from J; junction bases left unmatched: 13. This CDR3 spans 15 amino acids. The CDR3 loop reads CASSLRIGGSGEQYF. In DNA, the CDR3 is TGTGCCAGCAGCCTTCGTATTGGCGGGAGTGGCGAGCAGTACTTC.

The chain uses TRBV6-5 and TRBJ2-5; 7 nucleotides align to TRBD2. This CDR3 contains 12 residues. V shed 7 bases, J shed 9 bases, and the junction held 8 bases outside the gene matches. The V gene's germline CDR1 is MNHEY and CDR2 SVGAGI. CDR3 coding DNA: TGTGCCAGCACCTTAGCGGGCGGGGCCCAGTACTTC. Residues: CASTLAGGAQYF.

This clone has a handful of counts. Other DNA sequences of this sample code for an identical CDR3. The DNA for the CDR3 is TGTGCCAGCAGCTCAAGTCTTGAAGCTTTCTTT. Amino acid sequence: CASSSSLEAFF. The gene calls are TRBV13 and TRBJ1-1; D not resolved. V dropped 4 bases and J dropped 7 bases, with 7 bases sitting between them. Germline V gene sequence: CDR1 PRHDT, CDR2 FYEKMQ (reference sequence). This CDR3 spans 11 amino acids.

The gene calls are TRBV6-1 and TRBJ2-3; 7 bases are shared with TRBD2. Per germline, CDR1 MNHNS and CDR2 SASEGT. The CDR3 has 17 residues. J was trimmed by 1 base and V by 4 bases; bases with no gene match: 11. The CDR3 here is CASSVRAPGGRTDTQYF. DNA of the CDR3: TGTGCCAGCAGTGTCCGGGCCCCGGGGGGACGCACAGATACGCAGTATTTT.

The chain couples TRBV7-7 to TRBJ2-7; TRBD1 aligns across 7 bases. Germline values: CDR1 SSHAT, CDR2 FNYEAQ (reference sequence). V was clipped by 4 bases and J by 6 bases; unmatched bases: 6. The CDR3 has 13 residues. The CDR3 DNA follows: TGTGCCAGCAGCTCCGACAGGGATGCCGAGCAGTACTTC. It yields the protein CASSSDRDAEQYF.

The chain links TRBV5-6 to TRBJ2-7, with D hard to call. This CDR3 has 14 amino acids. V lost 5 bases to trimming and J lost 0 bases, with 12 bases between them. The germline V gene has CDR1 SGHDT and CDR2 YYEEEE. The CDR3 DNA sequence: TGTGCCAGCAGTTACGGGTCCAGCTCCTACGAGCAGTACTTC. Protein sequence: CASSYGSSSYEQYF. Full variable domain (rest looked up from reference TRBV5-6 and TRBJ2-7): DAGVTQSPTHLIKTRGQQVTLRCSPKSGHDTVSWYQQALGQGPQFIFQYYEEEERQRGNFPDRFSGHQFPNYSSELNVNALLLGDSALYLCASSYGSSSYEQYFGPGTRLTVT.

The chain has TRBV7-8 and TRBJ2-7; either TRBD1 or TRBD2 may supply D (5 bases each). The germline V and J ends were trimmed by 5 bases and 3 bases, with 8 bases remaining between them. From germline, CDR1 is SGHVS and CDR2 FQNEAQ. The CDR3 is 12 residues long. CDR3 bases: TGTGCCAGCAGCGAGGGGAGCTACGAGCAGTACTTC. Encoded protein: CASSEGSYEQYF. The full variable domain, its missing parts supplied by reference TRBV7-8 and TRBJ2-7, is GAGVSQSPRYKVAKRGQDVALRCDPISGHVSLFWYQQALGQGPEFLTYFQNEAQLDKSGLPSDRFFAERPEGSVSTLKIQRTQQEDSAVYLCASSEGSYEQYFGPGTRLTVT.

A few counts support this clone. V usage is TRBV29-1 and J usage is TRBJ2-1, with D perhaps TRBD2 (5 bases). Germline CDR1 and CDR2: SQVTM and ANQGSEA. The CDR3 spans 11 residues. Between the trimmed V and J ends, which lost 4 bases and 12 bases, there was a span of 13 bases. As DNA, the CDR3 is TGCAGCGTTGCTTTACGAGAGGGGCAGTTCTTC. Protein: CSVALREGQFF.

This clone came up once. The rearrangement links TRBV6-5 to TRBJ2-7, with D possibly being TRBD2 (5 bases). V gave up 4 bases and J gave up 0 bases, with 13 bases separating them. This CDR3 is built from 15 residues. Germline V gene data show CDR1 as MNHEY and CDR2 as SVGAGI. CDR3 DNA sequence: TGTGCCAGCAGTTCCCCCCGAGGGAGCTCCTACGAGCAGTACTTC. This sequence encodes CASSSPRGSSYEQYF.

The sample holds one count of this clone. The chain couples TRBV9 to TRBJ2-1, with D perhaps matching TRBD2 (5 bases). This CDR3 is 13 amino acids long. V was trimmed by 0 bases and J by 5 bases, leaving 6 bases between them. CDR1 and CDR2 (germline): SGDLS, YYNGEE. CDR3 residues: CASSVGLNNEQFF. In nucleotides, the CDR3 is TGTGCCAGCAGCGTAGGACTAAACAATGAGCAGTTCTTC.

To note about this clone: At the DNA level, this CDR3 is encoded by other sequences in the same sample as well. The CDR3 nucleotides are TGTGCCAGCAGCTTAATACGGGAGGGCCGAAGAGATACGCAGTATTTT. It codes for CASSLIREGRRDTQYF. This chain connects TRBV7-9 to TRBJ2-3, with 8 nucleotides matching TRBD2. V shed 2 bases and J 5 bases; nucleotides not matched to a gene: 9. The germline V gene has CDR1 SEHNR and CDR2 FQNEAQ (reference sequence). CDR3 length: 16 amino acids.

V gene TRBV19 combines with J gene TRBJ1-1, with a weak D call TRBD1 (5 bases). Germline V gives CDR1 LNHDA, CDR2 SQIVND (reference sequence). This CDR3 has 14 amino acids. V gave up 8 bases and J gave up 1 base, with 14 bases separating them. In DNA, the CDR3 is TGTGCCAGTTGGATGCCAGGGCCGAACACTGAAGCTTTCTTT. Translating gives CASWMPGPNTEAFF.

Regarding this clone: One end of the junction varies from germline; a read error may be responsible. The rearrangement links TRBV13 to TRBJ1-1; D unresolved. This CDR3 is built from 11 residues. Germline CDR1 PRHDT, CDR2 FYEKMQ (reference sequence). The CDR3: CTSSSSLEAFF. The CDR3 DNA sequence: TGTACCAGCAGCTCAAGTCTTGAAGCTTTCTTT. The full variable domain, rest sourced from reference TRBV13 and TRBJ1-1, is AAGVIQSPRHLIKEKRETATLKCYPIPRHDTVYWYQQGPGQDPQFLISFYEKMQSDKGSIPDRFSAQQFSDYHSELNMSSLELGDSALYFCTSSSSLEAFFGQGTRLTVV.

The CDR3 spells CSVDRGERLAFF. The CDR3 DNA reads TGCAGCGTAGACAGGGGTGAGCGTCTTGCTTTCTTT. The J gene is TRBJ1-1, the V gene TRBV29-1, with TRBD1 matching 8 bases. The J segment lost 11 bases and the V segment lost 6 bases, leaving 11 bases of the junction unmatched. In germline, CDR1 is SQVTM, CDR2 ANQGSEA. The CDR3 totals 12 residues.

The chain's CDR3 is CASSPQKGYNEQFF. The DNA of the CDR3 is TGTGCCAGCAGCCCCCAGAAGGGCTACAATGAGCAGTTCTTC. V is TRBV7-3 and J is TRBJ2-1; D remains ambiguous. CDR3 length equals 14 residues. Germline values: CDR1 SGHTA, CDR2 FQGTGA. Trimming cost V 5 bases and J 3 bases, with 11 bases left between them.

The chain carries TRBV12-5 and TRBJ2-5, with D possibly matching TRBD1 (5 bases). The CDR3 covers 14 residues. V was clipped by 2 bases and J by 3 bases, with 10 bases between them. Germline V gene sequence: CDR1 LGHNT, CDR2 FRNRAP. The CDR3 DNA reads as TGTGCTAGTGGTTTGTGGGGCCGGGAAGAGACCCAGTACTTC. It is translated as CASGLWGREETQYF.

The rearrangement joins TRBV30 to TRBJ1-4; D is ambiguous. Germline CDR1 GTSNPN, CDR2 SVGIG (reference sequence). CDR3 length: 14 residues. Trimming cost V 4 bases and J 5 bases, with 14 bases left between them. In DNA, the CDR3 is TGTGCCTGGAACCCGGGATCCTTCAATGAAAAACTGTTTTTT. Its protein is CAWNPGSFNEKLFF.

This chain uses TRBV10-3 with TRBJ2-4; D might be TRBD2 (5 bases). This CDR3 is built from 15 residues. Trimming removed 3 bases at V and 7 bases at J, with 16 bases between. Germline assignment: CDR1 ENHRY and CDR2 SYGVKD. CDR3 in amino acids: CAISEPTSPVNIQYF. Here the CDR3 DNA reads TGTGCCATCAGTGAACCCACTAGTCCTGTGAACATTCAGTACTTC.

This CDR3 reads CASSLTGGLTEAFF. The CDR3 DNA reads as TGTGCCAGCAGCTTAACAGGGGGTCTCACTGAAGCTTTCTTT. This chain uses TRBV7-6 with TRBJ1-1; 8 bases fit TRBD1. This CDR3 is built from 14 residues. From germline, CDR1 is SGHVS and CDR2 FNYEAQ. V shed 2 bases and J 4 bases; nucleotides not matched to a gene: 3.

The rearrangement uses TRBV19 and TRBJ2-7; the match to TRBD2 covers 7 bases. There are 14 residues in the CDR3. Trimming took 6 bases from V and 4 from J; bases not matched to a gene: 9. Germline CDR1 reads LNHDA; CDR2 reads SQIVND (reference sequence). CDR3 in amino acids: CASSTFASGYEQYF. The CDR3 DNA sequence: TGTGCCAGTAGCACTTTCGCTAGCGGTTACGAGCAGTACTTC.

This clone was seen a handful of times. The V call is TRBV7-2, the J call TRBJ1-2; 9 bases are shared with TRBD1. This CDR3 comprises 15 residues. The V segment lost 5 bases and the J segment 8 bases; nucleotides outside the gene matches: 12. Germline CDR1 SGHTA, CDR2 FQGNSA. CDR3 DNA sequence: TGTGCCAGCAGCGCCCGCCGGACAGGGGTTAAGGGCTACACCTTC. This gives the protein CASSARRTGVKGYTF.

The V gene is TRBV6-5, the J gene TRBJ1-5; TRBD1 might be the D (6 bases). The V end lost 10 bases, the J end lost 4 bases, and 17 bases lay between the germline ends. This CDR3 spans 14 amino acids. The germline CDR1 and CDR2 sequences are MNHEY and SVGAGI. The CDR3 DNA reads as TGTGCCACCTCAAGGGGGTTTGAGAATCAGCCCCAGCATTTT. This codes for CATSRGFENQPQHF.

This chain joins TRBV6-5 and TRBJ2-3, with TRBD2 as a possible D gene (5 bases). Germline V gene lookup returns CDR1 MNHEY and CDR2 SVGAGI. This CDR3 region has 14 residues. Trimming removed 6 bases at V and 1 base at J, with 11 bases between. CDR3 coding DNA: TGTGCCAGCAGAACCGGGATAGGCACAGATACGCAGTATTTT. Its protein is CASRTGIGTDTQYF.

This clone was found a few times. The gene calls are TRBV9 and TRBJ1-3; D is unclear. Germline V lookup: CDR1 SGDLS, CDR2 YYNGEE. CDR3 length: 14 residues. V was cut by 3 bases and J by 2 bases, with 9 bases left in between. For the CDR3, the DNA is TGTGCCAGCAGCGCCCTGGGTACTGGAAACACCATATATTTT. It encodes CASSALGTGNTIYF.